Shown below are 15 T cell receptor beta chains from a single sample sequenced in a study of blood T cells in healthy people across ages. The use of a sample-barcoded 5' primer and a J-beta primer mix characterized a second PCR of about 7 to 12 cycles. TCRdb re-derived calls from the 5' RACE reads in MiXCR, one entry per CDR3 protein. The data hold 1.5 million to 2 million distinct CDR3 sequences, with roughly two fifths observed a single time. The sample was blood. These receptors all come from a human donor in good health.

J is TRBJ2-4 and V is TRBV10-2; 8 bases are shared with TRBD2. The end of the DNA aligns better with TRBJ2-5, so the J call may be wrong. Germline values: CDR1 WSHSY, CDR2 SAAADI. This CDR3 is 14 amino acids long. The CDR3 coding sequence is TGCGCCAGCAGTGATCATAGCGGGGCGGAGACCCAGTACTTC. This gives the protein CASSDHSGAETQYF.

The chain couples TRBV27 to TRBJ2-2, with TRBD1 matching over 10 bases. This CDR3 is built from 21 residues. Germline V gene sequence: CDR1 MNHEY, CDR2 SMNVEV (reference sequence). Trimming at V came to 6 bases and at J to 5 bases, leaving 24 bases not matched to a gene. The CDR3, as DNA: TGTGCCAGCAGAGCCCGGGCCGAGGCCTTTCTTGGGACAGGGGTAACCGGGGAGCTGTTTTTT. Translation gives CASRARAEAFLGTGVTGELFF.

V usage is TRBV29-1 and J usage is TRBJ1-1; D gene ambiguous. Germline CDR1 SQVTM, CDR2 ANQGSEA. Trimming cost V 3 bases and J 2 bases, with 10 bases left between them. The CDR3 runs 13 residues. The CDR3 protein is CSVDLAANTEAFF. The CDR3, as DNA: TGCAGCGTTGATTTAGCAGCCAACACTGAAGCTTTCTTT.

V usage is TRBV5-1 and J usage is TRBJ1-2, with 9 bases matching TRBD1. Germline V gene data show CDR1 as SGHRS and CDR2 as YFSETQ. The CDR3 runs to 15 residues. Trimming at V came to 4 bases and at J to 5 bases, leaving 9 bases not matched to a gene. Here the CDR3 reads CASSRGTGPWYGYTF. CDR3 nucleotides: TGCGCCAGCAGCCGCGGGACAGGGCCTTGGTATGGCTACACCTTC.

This clonotype came up once. The junction departs from the called germline gene at one end, perhaps through a read error. This sequence joins TRBV5-6 and TRBJ1-5, with D possibly matching TRBD1 (6 bases). Germline V gene sequence: CDR1 SGHDT, CDR2 YYEEEE. The CDR3 loop spans 17 amino acids. CDR3 sequence reads: CAGSLTAGRDINQPQHF. In DNA, the CDR3 is TGTGCCGGCAGCTTGACGGCAGGGAGGGACATCAATCAGCCCCAGCATTTT.

The chain combines TRBV29-1 with TRBJ2-7, with D unclear. With 0 bases removed from V and 2 bases from J, the gap between germline ends came to 8 bases. Germline CDR1 is SQVTM and CDR2 is ANQGSEA. The length of the CDR3 is 13 residues. CDR3 DNA sequence: TGCAGCGTTGAAGAGAACGTACCCTACGAGCAGTACTTC. It yields the protein CSVEENVPYEQYF.

The chain links TRBV10-3 to TRBJ2-5; 8 bases line up with TRBD1. The junction had 1 base not matched to a gene; V was cut back by 0 bases and J by 4 bases. Germline V gene sequence: CDR1 ENHRY, CDR2 SYGVKD. The CDR3 runs 14 residues. This CDR3 reads CAISESDRGETQYF. The CDR3 nucleotides read TGTGCCATCAGTGAGTCCGACAGGGGAGAGACCCAGTACTTC.

The chain uses TRBV28 and TRBJ1-4; no reliable D call. The CDR3 has 13 amino acids. V was cut by 9 bases and J by 2 bases, with 10 bases left in between. CDR1 MDHEN and CDR2 SYDVKM come from the germline V gene. The DNA of the CDR3 is TGTGCCAGTCGTATCGGGACTAATGAAAAACTGTTTTTT. It codes for CASRIGTNEKLFF.

The table lists this clonotype with a few counts. The gene calls are TRBV29-1 and TRBJ1-1; D is unresolved. Trimming took off 6 bases at V and 1 base at J, with 15 bases between the two ends. Germline V CDR1 and CDR2: SQVTM, ANQGSEA. This CDR3 contains 14 residues. The CDR3 DNA is TGCAGCGTGGTAGGGATTATGGGGAACACTGAAGCTTTCTTT. Protein product: CSVVGIMGNTEAFF.

The genes are TRBV2 and TRBJ2-5; D is undetermined. Germline CDR1 SNHLY, CDR2 FYNNEI. V was cut by 4 bases and J by 0 bases, with 9 bases left in between. This CDR3 is built from 14 residues. The CDR3: CASSGDWDQETQYF. Written as DNA, the CDR3 is TGTGCCAGCAGTGGGGATTGGGACCAAGAGACCCAGTACTTC.

This clonotype was picked up one time. This chain uses TRBV20-1 with TRBJ2-5, with D uncertain. Germline CDR1 and CDR2: DFQATT and SNEGSKA (reference sequence). With 1 base removed from V and 5 bases from J, the gap between germline ends came to 8 bases. The CDR3 runs 12 residues. The CDR3 protein is CSARGLWETQYF. In DNA form, the CDR3 reads TGCAGTGCTAGAGGACTCTGGGAGACCCAGTACTTC.

This rearrangement joins TRBV6-2 or TRBV6-3 to TRBJ2-3; 7 bases align to TRBD1. The germline gives CDR1 MNHEY, CDR2 SVGEGT. This CDR3 spans 16 amino acids. The V gene end was trimmed by 2 bases and the J gene end by 3 bases; junction bases not matched to a gene: 8. The CDR3 sequence is CASSYLLGQKTDTQYF. Here the CDR3 DNA reads TGTGCCAGCAGTTACCTATTGGGACAGAAGACAGATACGCAGTATTTT.

The rearrangement uses TRBV12-3 or TRBV12-4 and TRBJ1-5; a weak D match, TRBD1 (5 bases). The V gene lost 2 bases and the J gene lost 5 bases, with 25 bases spanning the gap. The CDR3 consists of 19 residues. CDR3 bases: TGTGCCAGCAGTTTAACGGACGGGTGGCTCGGGACCCAACATCAGCCCCAGCATTTT. Translating it yields CASSLTDGWLGTQHQPQHF.

The gene calls are TRBV12-3 or TRBV12-4 and TRBJ2-1, with TRBD2 matching 11 bases. This CDR3 spans 13 amino acids. J was trimmed by 13 bases and V by 5 bases; bases with no gene match: 7. CDR3 nucleotide sequence: TGTGCCAGCAGTCTCCTGACTAGCGGGAACCAGTTCTTC. Its protein is CASSLLTSGNQFF.

This clonotype has just a few counts. The chain links TRBV28 to TRBJ2-1, with D uncertain. In germline, CDR1 is MDHEN, CDR2 SYDVKM. This CDR3 spans 15 amino acids. Trimming pared 6 bases from V and 6 bases from J, leaving 18 bases between. Here the CDR3 reads CASSPPNPRINEQFF. In DNA form, the CDR3 reads TGTGCCAGCAGCCCTCCCAACCCCCGGATCAATGAGCAGTTCTTC.